Listed below are T cell receptor beta chains from one sample, sequenced in a study of blood T cell repertoires in COVID-19. Clones were sequenced by immunoSEQ multiplex PCR, and TCRdb holds only the in-frame ones, with some missing. Among about 140,000 clones listed, 90% were seen once. What was sequenced was peripheral blood. These receptors all come from a woman of 80 years or more with acute or convalescent COVID-19. CDR3s include the opening cysteine and the closing phenylalanine or tryptophan. Each record gives: CDR3 protein, CDR3 DNA, clone size, V gene, D gene, J gene. A D gene is named only where the DNA matches it firmly. Clone size appears in some rows only: once, few, many, or a class for an expanded clone.

CDR3: CSASRLPQGTYEQYF
DNA: TGCAGTGCTAGTAGACTGCCACAGGGGACCTACGAGCAGTACTTC
size: once
V: TRBV20-1
D: TRBD1
J: TRBJ2-7

CDR3: CASSPNLFGEQYF
DNA: TGTGCCAGCAGCCCTAATTTGTTCGGGGAGCAGTACTTC
size: .
V: TRBV14
D: .
J: TRBJ2-7

CDR3: CASSSPLTGTYGNTIYF
DNA: TGTGCCAGCAGTTCCCCTCTTACCGGGACATACGGAAACACCATATATTTT
size: once
V: TRBV6-2/TRBV6-3
D: .
J: TRBJ1-3

CDR3: CASSIGVRDRDTIRPYEQYF
DNA: TGTGCCAGTAGTATTGGAGTCCGGGACAGAGATACCATACGTCCCTACGAGCAGTACTTC
size: .
V: TRBV19
D: TRBD1
J: TRBJ2-7

CDR3: CASSLELPDTQYF
DNA: TGTGCCAGCAGCTTAGAGTTGCCAGATACGCAGTATTTT
size: .
V: TRBV7-3
D: .
J: TRBJ2-3

CDR3: CASSSQGALYTGELFF
DNA: TGTGCCAGCAGTTCCCAGGGGGCCCTTTACACCGGGGAGCTGTTTTTT
size: once
V: TRBV6-5
D: TRBD1
J: TRBJ2-2

CDR3: CASSPAGNTEAFF
DNA: TGTGCCAGCTCACCAGCGGGCAACACTGAAGCTTTCTTT
size: .
V: TRBV18
D: .
J: TRBJ1-1

CDR3: CASSRGTGNPVGYTF
DNA: TGTGCCAGTAGTAGAGGGACAGGGAATCCGGTTGGCTACACCTTC
size: .
V: TRBV19
D: TRBD1
J: TRBJ1-2

CDR3: CASSYSSRGTQYF
DNA: TGTGCCAGCAGTTACTCGTCAAGAGGGACCCAGTACTTC
size: .
V: TRBV6-5
D: .
J: TRBJ2-5

CDR3: CASSAAGGWANYGYTF
DNA: TGTGCCAGCAGCGCCGCCGGGGGGTGGGCTAACTATGGCTACACCTTC
size: .
V: TRBV9
D: .
J: TRBJ1-2

CDR3: CASSILRITQGAVGYTF
DNA: TGTGCCAGTAGTATTCTTCGAATTACCCAGGGGGCGGTTGGCTACACCTTC
size: .
V: TRBV19
D: TRBD1
J: TRBJ1-2

CDR3: CASSPPETGRKGGGSYNEQFF
DNA: TGTGCCAGCTCACCACCGGAAACAGGGAGAAAAGGCGGGGGGTCCTACAATGAGCAGTTCTTC
size: .
V: TRBV18
D: TRBD2
J: TRBJ2-1

CDR3: CATWGGLDFLTF
DNA: TGTGCCACTTGGGGAGGGCTAGACTTCCTGACTTTC
size: .
V: TRBV2
D: TRBD2
J: TRBJ2-6

CDR3: CASSLDGGATGELFF
DNA: TGTGCCAGCAGCTTAGATGGCGGAGCCACCGGGGAGCTGTTTTTT
size: .
V: TRBV11-3
D: .
J: TRBJ2-2

CDR3: CAWSVLENEKLFF
DNA: TGTGCCTGGAGTGTACTTGAGAATGAAAAACTGTTTTTT
size: .
V: TRBV30
D: .
J: TRBJ1-4

CDR3: CASSRDRVIGDYGYTF
DNA: TGTGCCAGCTCACGGGACAGGGTCATTGGGGACTATGGCTACACCTTC
size: .
V: TRBV18
D: TRBD1
J: TRBJ1-2

CDR3: CASSLIIQENTEAFF
DNA: TGCGCCAGCAGCTTGATTATTCAGGAGAACACTGAAGCTTTCTTT
size: few
V: TRBV5-1
D: .
J: TRBJ1-1

CDR3: CASSPGQGREQYF
DNA: TGTGCCAGCAGCCCCGGACAGGGTCGGGAGCAGTACTTC
size: .
V: TRBV7-3
D: TRBD1
J: TRBJ2-7

CDR3: CASRENYSYNSPLHF
DNA: TGTGCCAGCAGGGAGAACTACTCCTATAATTCACCCCTCCACTTT
size: .
V: TRBV6-5
D: .
J: TRBJ1-6

CDR3: CASSIALGQSNQPQHF
DNA: TGTGCCAGTAGTATAGCCCTCGGACAGAGCAATCAGCCCCAGCATTTT
size: .
V: TRBV19
D: .
J: TRBJ1-5

CDR3: CASSLGPGTDSYEQYF
DNA: TGCGCCAGCAGCTTGGGACCCGGGACTGACTCCTACGAGCAGTACTTC
size: .
V: TRBV5-1
D: .
J: TRBJ2-7

CDR3: CASSFQGGLIYGYTF
DNA: TGTGCCAGCAGCTTCCAAGGGGGCCTTATCTATGGCTACACCTTC
size: .
V: TRBV7-9
D: TRBD1
J: TRBJ1-2

CDR3: CASKVAGTEAFF
DNA: TGTGCCAGCAAGGTCGCAGGGACTGAAGCTTTCTTT
size: .
V: TRBV6-5
D: .
J: TRBJ1-1

CDR3: CASSTDRGLLDGYTF
DNA: TGTGCCAGTAGTACGGACAGGGGGCTACTTGATGGCTACACCTTC
size: .
V: TRBV19
D: TRBD1
J: TRBJ1-2

CDR3: CASGQGQGTEAFF
DNA: TGTGCCAGCGGACAGGGACAGGGGACTGAAGCTTTCTTT
size: .
V: TRBV6-5
D: TRBD1
J: TRBJ1-1

CDR3: CASSPWDSTPYGYTF
DNA: TGTGCCAGCAGCCCCTGGGACAGTACTCCCTATGGCTACACCTTC
size: .
V: TRBV3-1/TRBV3-2
D: TRBD1
J: TRBJ1-2

CDR3: CASSPQIMNTEAFF
DNA: TGTGCCAGCAGCCCACAGATTATGAACACTGAAGCTTTCTTT
size: once
V: TRBV7-2
D: .
J: TRBJ1-1

CDR3: CASSEGAAYNSPLHF
DNA: TGTGCCAGCAGTGAGGGGGCAGCATATAATTCACCCCTCCACTTT
size: few
V: TRBV2
D: .
J: TRBJ1-6

CDR3: CASSLGQGFNQPQHF
DNA: TGTGCCAGCAGCCTAGGACAGGGGTTCAATCAGCCCCAGCATTTT
size: .
V: TRBV5-6
D: TRBD1
J: TRBJ1-5

CDR3: CASSIGETLTRPGGDTF
DNA: TGTGCCAGTAGTATAGGGGAAACTTTAACACGACCGGGAGGAGACACCTTC
size: .
V: TRBV19
D: .
J: TRBJ1-2

CDR3: CASSDRSGYDEQFF
DNA: TGTGCCAGCAGTGATCGGTCAGGGTACGATGAGCAGTTCTTC
size: .
V: TRBV6-1
D: .
J: TRBJ2-1

CDR3: CASSPRGQGNEKLFF
DNA: TGTGCCAGCTCACCAAGAGGACAGGGGAATGAAAAACTGTTTTTT
size: .
V: TRBV18
D: TRBD1
J: TRBJ1-4

CDR3: CASSTDAKGANVLTF
DNA: TGTGCCAGCTCCACCGATGCGAAAGGGGCCAACGTCCTGACTTTC
size: .
V: TRBV2
D: .
J: TRBJ2-6

CDR3: CASSGQGLGETQYF
DNA: TGTGCCAGCTCCGGACAGGGCTTGGGGGAGACCCAGTACTTC
size: .
V: TRBV27
D: TRBD1
J: TRBJ2-5

CDR3: CASSTSGSSYNEQFF
DNA: TGTGCCAGCAGCACTAGCGGCAGCTCCTACAATGAGCAGTTCTTC
size: .
V: TRBV5-8
D: TRBD2
J: TRBJ2-1